Here is one T cell receptor beta chain with its context. No antigen is known for it. This sample was taken from a study of vaccination and CD4 T cells after COVID-19. On the study more broadly: A CEFX pool, an HIV-1 Nef pool, or else no peptide went into the control cultures.

Cultured CD4+ T-cell DNA underwent Oncomine TCR Beta short-read sequencing. Genomic DNA was drawn out of CD4+ T cells grown in culture. One entry per CDR3 protein results from TCRdb running MiXCR on the PCR reads. Seen here are approximately 15,000 distinct CDR3 sequences, 60% to 65% observed once, and the top ten hold around 11%. The treatment: roughly ten-day PBMC culture with coronavirus spike peptide pools or control peptides (ViraFEST assay). Study conclusions and caveats: Detection of a median around 86% of reactive clones in convalescent patients was confined to the period after vaccination. Spike mono-reactivity was evident in 304 of the 307 vaccine-specific clones derived from convalescent patients.

CDR3 size: 16 residues. V was trimmed by 1 base and J by 2 bases, leaving 9 bases between them. In germline, CDR1 is MNHEY, CDR2 SMNVEV (reference sequence). Sequencing used CD4+ T cells from blood, cultured in vitro. The rearrangement links TRBV27 to TRBJ2-6; the D gene is possibly TRBD1 (6 bases). The origin of this receptor is a human donor who had recovered from COVID-19. The CDR3 DNA follows: TGTGCCAGCAGTTTATTCGGACAGCCTGGGGCCAACGTCCTGACTTTC. Translating it yields CASSLFGQPGANVLTF.